This T cell receptor beta chain was recorded in a study of T-cell reconstitution after alpha-beta-depleted transplantation in children (dated by TCRdb to the mid-2010s). About the study as a whole: Using TCR repertoire profiling, the study quantitatively followed how T-cell immune reconstitution unfolded in children after TCRalphabeta/CD19-depleted allogeneic hematopoietic cell transplantation.

The CDR3 runs 14 residues from the cysteine to the phenylalanine. CDR3 DNA is the only sequence kept; it has 42 bases, read in frame from the first base. Between the V and J ends, shortened by 6 bases and 3 bases respectively, the junction contains 9 bases. In its sample, this clonotype was seen many times. This receptor's antigen is unknown. No clone much larger than this one lies a single base away; base qualities are absent. Libraries were prepared through PCR. Sequencing instrument: Illumina HiSeq 2500. TCR library preparation used molecular barcoding, with unique molecular identifiers applied to normalize quantification of the TCRbeta repertoire. Clones were called with MiXCR by TCRdb after fastp trimmed the public reads at Q25, and only in-frame beta chains were retained. Rows with one shared CDR3 protein collapse into an entry with the most common genes and DNA. This sample comprises over 550,000 distinct CDR3 sequences, 10% of them detected only once. The ten top clones hold less than 5% of the sample.

The clonotype was recovered from a human donor who donated a stem cell graft to a child with acute myeloid leukemia. The sequence links TRBV12-3 or TRBV12-4 to TRBJ2-6; the D gene assignment is ambiguous. The sample consisted of PBMCs from the stem cell graft donor, taken from the stem cell graft. Here is the DNA: TGTGCCAGCAGCCAAGACCGTGGGGCCAACGTCCTGACTTTC. Translated, it gives CASSQDRGANVLTF.